The rows below give T cell receptor beta chains drawn from one sample of a study of CD4 T cells in relation to SARS-CoV-2 and coronaviruses. Method: immunoSEQ multiplex PCR; TCRdb's copy keeps in-frame clones and lacks some. The sample shows tens of thousands of clones, over 60% of them seen only once. The antigens of these receptors remain unknown. The sample consisted of CD4+ T cells from PBMCs, cultured in vitro. All receptors derive from a human donor in good health. CDR3s include the opening cysteine and the closing phenylalanine or tryptophan. Each record gives: clone size, J gene, V gene, D gene, CDR3 DNA, CDR3 protein. D genes are given only for firm matches. Clone size is stated in some rows and not others, as once, few, many or a class when expanded.

once,TRBJ2-6,TRBV4-1,.,TGCGCCAGCAGCCAAGAAGGGGTCGGATCATCTGGGGCCAACGTCCTGACTTTC,CASSQEGVGSSGANVLTF
.,TRBJ2-7,TRBV25-1,TRBD2,TGTGCCAGCAGCAGTATCGTAGCGGGAGGACCCTACGAGCAGTACTTC,CASSSIVAGGPYEQYF
.,TRBJ2-6,TRBV2,.,TGTGCCAGAAAAGGGGGGACGCGGCGCGAGGGGGAATTGACTGGGGCCAACGTCCTGACTTTC,CARKGGTRREGELTGANVLTF
.,TRBJ2-1,TRBV5-1,TRBD2,TGCGCCAGCAGCCCCGGGACTACTTACAATGAGCAGTTCTTC,CASSPGTTYNEQFF
.,TRBJ1-2,TRBV7-2,.,TGTGCCAGCAGCTTGGGCTTCCAGGGGTGGGGCTACACCTTC,CASSLGFQGWGYTF
.,TRBJ2-1,TRBV5-5,TRBD2,TGTGCCAGTGACAGAAGTCAGAGCGGGGACAATGAGCAGTTCTTC,CASDRSQSGDNEQFF
.,TRBJ2-5,TRBV4-3,TRBD1,TGCGCCAGCAGCCAAGAGAGGACAGGGTCAATGGGAGAGACCCAGTACTTC,CASSQERTGSMGETQYF
.,TRBJ2-1,TRBV5-4,TRBD1,TGTGCCAGCAGCTTGGACAGGGGGCGCGTGAATGAGCAGTTCTTC,CASSLDRGRVNEQFF
.,TRBJ1-2,TRBV9,.,TGTGCCAGCACCCTACAGCAGGGACCCTCCCCTAACTATGGCTACACCTTC,CASTLQQGPSPNYGYTF
.,TRBJ1-3,TRBV7-9,.,TGTGCCAGCAGCTTAACGGACTCTGGAAACACCATATATTTT,CASSLTDSGNTIYF
.,TRBJ1-5,TRBV4-1,TRBD1,TGCGCCAGCAGCCAAGATTTGACAGGGGTGGTTCAGCCCCAGCATTTT,CASSQDLTGVVQPQHF
.,TRBJ2-7,TRBV6-2/TRBV6-3,TRBD2,TGTGCCAGCAGTTACTCGGCTAGCGGCCACGAGCAGTACTTC,CASSYSASGHEQYF
.,TRBJ2-2,TRBV5-1,.,TGCGCCAGCAGCTGGGGGGACGGAAGATCGAACACCGGGGAGCTGTTTTTT,CASSWGDGRSNTGELFF
.,TRBJ2-4,TRBV14,.,TGTGCCAGCAGCCGAATGCGGGCCGGAGAAATGCAGTACTTC,CASSRMRAGEMQYF
.,TRBJ2-2,TRBV19,.,TGTGCCAGTAGTATAGATGGGGCCGGGGAGCTGTTTTTT,CASSIDGAGELFF
.,TRBJ1-3,TRBV3-1/TRBV3-2,.,TGTGCCAGCAGCCAAGTAGGTTCTGGAAACACCATATATTTT,CASSQVGSGNTIYF
.,TRBJ1-3,TRBV7-2,.,TGTGCCAGCAGCTCCCTGGGGAACTCTGGAAACACCATATATTTT,CASSSLGNSGNTIYF
.,TRBJ2-3,TRBV7-2,.,TGTGCCAGCAGCTTATGGGGCACAGATACGCAGTATTTT,CASSLWGTDTQYF
.,TRBJ1-2,TRBV14,.,TGTGCCAGCAGCCAAGAGGCAACGTCCCAGCCTAGGAATGGCTACACCTTC,CASSQEATSQPRNGYTF
.,TRBJ2-2,TRBV9,TRBD2,TGTGCCAGCAGCCCTAGCGGGAGGGCCGTCGGGGAGCTGTTTTTT,CASSPSGRAVGELFF
.,TRBJ1-5,TRBV6-4,.,TGTGCCAGCAGTGCCCTACAGGGACAGCCCCAGCATTTT,CASSALQGQPQHF
few,TRBJ1-5,TRBV7-2,TRBD1,TGTGCCAGCAGCTTAGGACAGGGGTATCAGCCCCAGCATTTT,CASSLGQGYQPQHF
.,TRBJ1-1,TRBV9,.,TGTGCCAGCAGCGTAGACTTGAACCTTGAAGCTTTCTTT,CASSVDLNLEAFF
.,TRBJ2-2,TRBV19,.,TGTGCCAGTAGTGCTGACGGCCACACCGGGGAGCTGTTTTTT,CASSADGHTGELFF
.,TRBJ1-4,TRBV2,.,TGTGCCAGCAGTGAAGCGCGAGGGCAGAATGAAAAACTGTTTTTT,CASSEARGQNEKLFF
.,TRBJ1-5,TRBV27,.,TGTGCCAGCAGTAGGAACCCGACACCTAATCAGCCCCAGCATTTT,CASSRNPTPNQPQHF
.,TRBJ2-7,TRBV12-5,.,TGTGCTAGTGAGGGGGGTCTCCCCTACGAGCAGTACTTC,CASEGGLPYEQYF
once,TRBJ2-7,TRBV5-1,.,TGCGCCAGCAGCTTGGAGGGGACGTCATTCCACGAGCAGTACTTC,CASSLEGTSFHEQYF
.,TRBJ2-3,TRBV6-5,.,TGTGCCAGCAGCCGGGGAGGTAGGAGGACAGATACGCAGTATTTT,CASSRGGRRTDTQYF
.,TRBJ2-7,TRBV5-1,TRBD2,TGCGCCAGCGGGACTAGCGGGGGGCCCTACGAGCAGTACTTC,CASGTSGGPYEQYF
.,TRBJ1-5,TRBV6-2/TRBV6-3,.,TGTGCCAGCAGTCACCGCTGGGCAGGGGCGTACGTCGAGGGGCCCCAGCATTTT,CASSHRWAGAYVEGPQHF